This entry lists 32 T cell receptor beta chains sequenced from one sample in a study of CD8 T cells in ankylosing spondylitis. TCRdb itself ran the 5' RACE reads through MiXCR, one entry per CDR3 protein. In the table there are tens of thousands of distinct CDR3 sequences, approximately 11% of which are singletons. The sample consisted of blood, either unsorted or a sorted T cell fraction (not recorded which). The receptors come from a male donor with ankylosing spondylitis or in good health (not recorded which).

This clonotype has a handful of counts. The gene calls are TRBV2 and TRBJ2-1; D is perhaps TRBD1 (6 bases). Trimming took 4 bases from V and 4 from J, leaving 11 bases between them. This CDR3 spans 14 amino acids. The germline V gene has CDR1 SNHLY and CDR2 FYNNEI. This CDR3 is CASSVDRPYNEQFF. The CDR3 coding sequence is TGTGCCAGCAGTGTCGACAGGCCTTACAATGAGCAGTTCTTC. The entire variable domain, with the rest obtained from reference TRBV2 and TRBJ2-1, is as follows: EPEVTQTPSHQVTQMGQEVILRCVPISNHLYFYWYRQILGQKVEFLVSFYNNEISEKSEIFDDQFSVERPDGSNFTLKIRSTKLEDSAMYFCASSVDRPYNEQFFGPGTRLTVL.

The chain combines TRBV7-2 with TRBJ1-5, with D possibly being TRBD1 (6 bases). Looked up from germline, CDR1 is SGHTA and CDR2 is FQGNSA. The CDR3 runs 14 residues. Deletions cut 1 base from V and 5 bases from J, with 9 bases between. The CDR3 DNA sequence: TGTGCCAGCAGCTTAGTACAGGGTTATCAGCCCCAGCATTTT. Its translation: CASSLVQGYQPQHF.

This clonotype showed up many times. The rearrangement links TRBV4-2 to TRBJ1-3; 7 bases are a match to TRBD1. The J segment lost 3 bases and the V segment lost 0 bases, leaving 5 bases of the junction unmatched. This CDR3 region has 16 residues. Germline V CDR1 and CDR2: LGHNA, YNFKEQ. Here the CDR3 reads CASSQEGTAGGNTIYF. Here the CDR3 DNA reads TGTGCCAGCAGCCAAGAGGGGACAGCTGGTGGAAACACCATATATTTT.

This clonotype was seen ten or more times. The chain carries TRBV7-6 and TRBJ1-5; tentative D call: TRBD1 (5 bases). Trimming took off 5 bases at V and 2 bases at J, with 16 bases between the two ends. The CDR3 spans 16 residues. CDR1 and CDR2 from the germline V gene are SGHVS and FNYEAQ. CDR3 region: CASSPGHFQGNQPQHF. CDR3 bases: TGTGCCAGCAGCCCCGGACACTTTCAAGGCAATCAGCCCCAGCATTTT.

This clonotype was recorded at least ten times. The chain employs TRBV28 and TRBJ2-7; D may match TRBD1 or TRBD2 (6 bases each). Trimming left V 4 bases short and J 2 bases short, with 18 bases between. The length of the CDR3 is 16 residues. Per the germline V gene, CDR1 is MDHEN and CDR2 is SYDVKM. CDR3 sequence: CASSSPRDTPTYEQYF. CDR3 nucleotides: TGTGCCAGCAGTTCCCCGCGGGACACCCCAACCTACGAGCAGTACTTC. Drawing the rest from reference TRBV28 and TRBJ2-7, the complete variable domain is DVKVTQSSRYLVKRTGEKVFLECVQDMDHENMFWYRQDPGLGLRLIYFSYDVKMKEKGDIPEGYSVSREKKERFSLILESASTNQTSMYLCASSSPRDTPTYEQYFGPGTRLTVT.

This clonotype was detected ten times or more. The chain is built from TRBV29-1 and TRBJ2-3, with 8 positions matching TRBD1. After removal of 4 bases from V and 3 bases from J, the junction contained 9 bases not matched to a gene. Looked up from germline, CDR1 is SQVTM and CDR2 is ANQGSEA. The CDR3 totals 15 residues. The CDR3 loop is CSVGYLGQETDTQYF. CDR3 sequence (DNA): TGCAGCGTTGGTTATTTGGGACAGGAGACAGATACGCAGTATTTT.

The J gene is TRBJ2-5, the V gene TRBV7-6; either TRBD1 or TRBD2 may supply D (5 bases each). V lost 4 bases to trimming and J lost 4 bases, with 13 bases between them. Germline V gene lookup returns CDR1 SGHVS and CDR2 FNYEAQ. The CDR3 sequence is 14 residues long. The CDR3 here is CASSSRGVGETQYF. CDR3 coding DNA: TGTGCCAGCAGCTCTCGAGGGGTCGGAGAGACCCAGTACTTC.

The sample holds many counts of this clonotype. The CDR3 coding sequence is TGTGCCAGCAGTTCGTGGACCGGAGAGACCCAGTACTTC. Encoded protein: CASSSWTGETQYF. This chain joins TRBV27 and TRBJ2-5; D is unresolved. The CDR3 has 13 residues. Germline V gene sequence: CDR1 MNHEY, CDR2 SMNVEV (reference sequence). Trimming removed 4 bases from V and 4 bases from J, with 10 bases in between.

This clonotype was picked up many times. The chain has TRBV5-6 and TRBJ2-5; D not resolved. CDR1 and CDR2 (germline): SGHDT, YYEEEE. V was clipped by 0 bases and J by 0 bases, with 12 bases between them. The CDR3 is 16 residues long. CDR3 amino acids: CASSLESGSYQETQYF. The CDR3 DNA follows: TGTGCCAGCAGCTTGGAGTCAGGATCGTACCAAGAGACCCAGTACTTC.

At least ten counts were recorded for this clonotype. This rearrangement joins TRBV10-3 to TRBJ2-3; no definite D call. Trimming pared 2 bases from V and 1 base from J, leaving 7 bases between. Germline-derived CDR1 and CDR2 are ENHRY and SYGVKD. CDR3 size: 14 residues. CDR3 DNA: TGTGCCATCAGTGAGATGGCAGGCACAGATACGCAGTATTTT. Protein: CAISEMAGTDTQYF.

This clonotype was picked up a small number of times. The gene calls are TRBV10-2 and TRBJ1-1; the D is unclear. V lost 6 bases, J lost 0 bases, and 8 bases lay in between. Germline CDR1 reads WSHSY; CDR2 reads SAAADI. This CDR3 has 13 residues. The CDR3 sequence is CASRETLNTEAFF. The CDR3 DNA is TGCGCCAGCAGAGAAACACTGAACACTGAAGCTTTCTTT.

This clonotype was seen ten or more times. The rearrangement joins TRBV20-1 to TRBJ2-3, with 8 bases that match TRBD2. V was clipped by 3 bases and J by 4 bases; unmatched bases: 3. In germline, CDR1 is DFQATT, CDR2 SNEGSKA (reference sequence). This CDR3 is built from 13 residues. CDR3 loop: CSASGGAADTQYF. The DNA for the CDR3 is TGCAGTGCTAGCGGGGGGGCAGCAGATACGCAGTATTTT.

The chain has TRBV5-1 and TRBJ2-6; D not resolved. The V and J ends lost 7 bases and 1 base respectively, with 9 bases between them. The germline V gene encodes CDR1 SGHRS and CDR2 YFSETQ. The CDR3 runs 14 residues. The DNA for the CDR3 is TGCGCCAGCTCCCCCGGGTCTGGGGCCAACGTCCTGACTTTC. Protein: CASSPGSGANVLTF.

This clonotype has ten or more counts. The chain links TRBV29-1 to TRBJ2-5; D remains unclear. V was trimmed by 3 bases and J by 0 bases, leaving 11 bases between them. Germline loops: CDR1 SQVTM, CDR2 ANQGSEA. The CDR3 extends over 14 amino acids. The CDR3 coding sequence is TGCAGCGTTGATGGTTCGAGGTACCAAGAGACCCAGTACTTC. Translated, it gives CSVDGSRYQETQYF.

Ten or more counts support this clonotype. The chain is built from TRBV2 and TRBJ1-5; D unresolved. The CDR3 runs 12 residues. Trimming removed 7 bases from V and 0 bases from J, with 4 bases in between. The germline V gene encodes CDR1 SNHLY and CDR2 FYNNEI. The CDR3 region is CASTDSNQPQHF. The CDR3 DNA sequence: TGTGCCAGCACCGATAGCAATCAGCCCCAGCATTTT.

In its sample, this clonotype was seen many times. The rearrangement links TRBV3-1 to TRBJ2-1; no clear D gene. The CDR3 extends over 15 amino acids. In germline, CDR1 is LGHDT, CDR2 YNNKEL (reference sequence). V was cut by 0 bases and J by 0 bases, with 6 bases left in between. CDR3 in DNA: TGTGCCAGCAGCCAAGAATCTAGCTCCTACAATGAGCAGTTCTTC. Its protein product is CASSQESSSYNEQFF.

This clonotype appeared many times. The V gene is TRBV25-1, the J gene TRBJ2-7; D uncertain. The V and J ends lost 2 bases and 5 bases respectively, with 22 bases between them. The CDR3 extends over 17 amino acids. Germline V gives CDR1 MGHDK, CDR2 SYGVNS. In nucleotides, the CDR3 is TGTGCCAGCAGTGAAAAGGTCAGGCACAACGGCGTCCACGAGCAGTACTTC. Protein: CASSEKVRHNGVHEQYF.

This clonotype was observed a handful of times. The rearrangement uses TRBV20-1 and TRBJ2-7, with a weak D call TRBD2 (5 bases). The CDR3 consists of 13 residues. Trimming removed 6 bases from V and 0 bases from J, with 12 bases in between. Per germline, CDR1 DFQATT and CDR2 SNEGSKA (reference sequence). In DNA, the CDR3 is TGCAGTGCCCCGGCGGGTGGCTCCTACGAGCAGTACTTC. This gives the protein CSAPAGGSYEQYF.

This clonotype was counted at least ten times. V and J are TRBV30 and TRBJ2-2, with D possibly being TRBD1 (5 bases). Trimming removed 5 bases from V and 2 bases from J, with 9 bases in between. The CDR3 length is 13 residues. Germline CDR1 and CDR2: GTSNPN and SVGIG (reference sequence). CDR3 in amino acids: CAWSQGNTGELFF. CDR3 nucleotides: TGTGCCTGGTCCCAGGGAAACACCGGGGAGCTGTTTTTT.

This clonotype occurred many times. V and J are TRBV5-1 and TRBJ2-7; D is perhaps TRBD2 (5 bases). The germline V and J ends were trimmed by 0 bases and 1 base, with 14 bases remaining between them. Germline lookup yields CDR1 SGHRS and CDR2 YFSETQ. CDR3 size: 16 residues. As DNA, the CDR3 is TGCGCCAGCAGCTTGGAAGGACTGCCGACTTCCTACGAGCAGTACTTC. It yields the protein CASSLEGLPTSYEQYF.

This clonotype showed up many times. The rearrangement links TRBV12-3 or TRBV12-4 to TRBJ1-2; D unclear. V was cut by 3 bases and J by 6 bases, with 11 bases left in between. The CDR3 has 13 amino acids. The CDR3 DNA is TGTGCCAGCAGTTTGGGGTGGGGTAATGGCTACACCTTC. Its translation is CASSLGWGNGYTF.

This clonotype was detected ten times or more. This chain joins TRBV5-1 and TRBJ1-3, with unresolved D. Germline CDR1 and CDR2: SGHRS and YFSETQ. Trimming took 4 bases from V and 0 from J, leaving 17 bases between them. The CDR3 totals 17 residues. For the CDR3, the DNA is TGCGCCAGCAGCAGGCGTTATACGGTGAACTCTGGAAACACCATATATTTT. It encodes CASSRRYTVNSGNTIYF.

At least ten counts were recorded for this clonotype. The chain employs TRBV14 and TRBJ2-7; TRBD2 agrees at 7 bases. Per the germline V gene, CDR1 is SGHDN and CDR2 is FVKESK. After removal of 3 bases from V and 1 base from J, the junction contained 6 bases not matched to a gene. The CDR3 is made up of 15 amino acids. The chain's CDR3 is CASSQLSGKSYEQYF. The CDR3 bases are TGTGCCAGCAGCCAGCTCAGCGGGAAATCCTACGAGCAGTACTTC.

This clonotype appeared many times. This rearrangement joins TRBV5-1 to TRBJ2-2; D gene unclear. This CDR3 comprises 15 residues. V lost 7 bases and J lost 1, with 14 bases in between. In germline, CDR1 is SGHRS, CDR2 YFSETQ. The CDR3 nucleotides are TGCGCCAGCGTATCCGAGTGGCGGAACACCGGGGAGCTGTTTTTT. Translated, it gives CASVSEWRNTGELFF.

This clonotype was seen at least ten times. The chain couples TRBV5-1 to TRBJ2-2, with no clear D. Trimming shortened V by 0 bases and J by 6 bases, and 3 bases separated the two germline ends. The CDR3 length is 12 residues. Germline V gives CDR1 SGHRS, CDR2 YFSETQ. The CDR3 spells CASSLVPGELFF. CDR3 sequence (DNA): TGCGCCAGCAGCTTGGTCCCCGGGGAGCTGTTTTTT.

This chain uses TRBV29-1 with TRBJ2-1, with 9 bases aligning to TRBD1. Germline lookup yields CDR1 SQVTM and CDR2 ANQGSEA. J was trimmed by 4 bases and V by 6 bases; bases with no gene match: 7. The CDR3 length is 14 residues. As DNA, the CDR3 is TGCAGCGTCTCCCCGGACAGGGGATACAATGAGCAGTTCTTC. Amino acids: CSVSPDRGYNEQFF.

The chain combines TRBV7-2 with TRBJ1-5; TRBD1 is a possible D gene (5 bases). Germline values: CDR1 SGHTA, CDR2 FQGNSA. This CDR3 is built from 14 residues. V shed 1 base and J shed 5 bases, with 9 bases lying between them. The CDR3 region is CASSLDRNYQPQHF. The CDR3 bases are TGTGCCAGCAGCTTAGACAGGAATTATCAGCCCCAGCATTTT.

Many counts were recorded for this clonotype. The chain joins TRBV10-3 to TRBJ1-2, with 10 positions matching TRBD1. This CDR3 spans 15 amino acids. J gave up 4 bases and V 4 bases, and 6 bases lay outside the gene matches. Germline V gene lookup returns CDR1 ENHRY and CDR2 SYGVKD. CDR3 in DNA: TGTGCCATCAGTGCAGGACAGGGGGAGTCCTATGGCTACACCTTC. Translating it yields CAISAGQGESYGYTF.

This clonotype was counted ten times or more. The chain combines TRBV15 with TRBJ2-2; the D gene is possibly TRBD1 (8 bases). Trimming cost V 0 bases and J 6 bases, with 17 bases left between them. CDR1 and CDR2 (germline): LNHNV, YYDKDF (reference sequence). The CDR3 consists of 17 residues. Written as DNA, the CDR3 is TGTGCCACCAGCAGAGATCTCCGTACAGGGGGGGCCGGGGAGCTGTTTTTT. The encoded protein is CATSRDLRTGGAGELFF.

The sample holds a few counts of this clonotype. DNA of the CDR3: TGTGCCAGCAGGAGCCAAGAGACCCAGTACTTC. This sequence encodes CASRSQETQYF. The rearrangement joins TRBV12-3 or TRBV12-4 to TRBJ2-5; D unresolved. The V and J ends lost 6 bases and 1 base respectively, with 3 bases between them. The CDR3 has 11 amino acids.

This clonotype was detected only a few times. The V gene is TRBV14, the J gene TRBJ2-2; D gene ambiguous. The CDR3 is 13 residues long. Germline values: CDR1 SGHDN, CDR2 FVKESK. Trimming removed 4 bases at V and 5 bases at J, with 8 bases between. In DNA, the CDR3 is TGTGCCAGCAGCCTTAGGACGACCGGGGAGCTGTTTTTT. Amino acids: CASSLRTTGELFF. The full variable domain, rest sourced from reference TRBV14 and TRBJ2-2, is EAGVTQFPSHSVIEKGQTVTLRCDPISGHDNLYWYRRVMGKEIKFLLHFVKESKQDESGMPNNRFLAERTGGTYSTLKVQPAELEDSGVYFCASSLRTTGELFFGEGSRLTVL.

In this sample, this clonotype turned up many times. The chain uses TRBV5-5 and TRBJ2-1; weak D call: TRBD2 (6 bases). V lost 4 bases and J 0 bases, leaving 11 bases between the germline ends. This CDR3 comprises 15 residues. Germline V gene sequence: CDR1 SGHKS, CDR2 YYEKEE (reference sequence). Here the CDR3 DNA reads TGTGCCAGCAGCCTTAATAGCGGCTCCTACAATGAGCAGTTCTTC. Translating it yields CASSLNSGSYNEQFF.